The next 9 T cell receptor beta chains were all read from a single sample in a study of vaccination effects on CD4 cells after COVID-19. Viral peptide pool expansion of antigen-specific CD4+ T cells preceded sequencing in the ViraFEST assay. Following culture for approximately ten days, CD4+ T cells were isolated. Vaccinated participants had no history of SARS-CoV-2 infection and tested negative for nucleocapsid antibodies. Their recognized antigens are unknown. Profiling relied on immunoSEQ multiplex PCR, and the TCRdb table lists in-frame clones only, not all of them. Of tens of thousands of clones listed, roughly 70% are singletons. Sequencing was performed on CD4+ T cells from PBMCs cultured with SARS-CoV-2 spike peptides, taken before COVID-19 vaccination. The receptors derive from a human donor who received a COVID-19 vaccine.

The chain's CDR3 is CATSRAGYLRDNEQFF. The DNA for the CDR3 is TGTGCCACCAGCAGAGCTGGATATCTTCGCGACAATGAGCAGTTCTTC. This chain connects TRBV15 to TRBJ2-1; D not certain. Trimming left V 1 base short and J 5 bases short, with 15 bases between. This CDR3 is built from 16 residues. Germline V gene data show CDR1 as LNHNV and CDR2 as YYDKDF (reference sequence).

The sample holds a few counts of this clone. This sequence joins TRBV7-9 and TRBJ1-4; TRBD1 agrees at 10 bases. There are 14 residues in the CDR3. Germline assignment: CDR1 SEHNR and CDR2 FQNEAQ (reference sequence). The trim removed 5 bases at V and 8 bases at J, leaving 5 bases unmatched. The CDR3 sequence: CASSVGQGKEKLFF. CDR3 DNA sequence: TGTGCCAGCAGCGTGGGACAGGGGAAGGAAAAACTGTTTTTT.

J is TRBJ1-4 and V is TRBV5-1, with D possibly being TRBD1 (6 bases). Germline V lookup: CDR1 SGHRS, CDR2 YFSETQ. The CDR3 covers 16 residues. V dropped 0 bases and J dropped 1 base, with 10 bases sitting between them. This chain's CDR3 is CASSLAQQGTNEKLFF. The DNA of the CDR3 is TGCGCCAGCAGCTTGGCACAACAGGGAACTAATGAAAAACTGTTTTTT.

The CDR3 coding sequence is TGTGCCAGCAGGCTGGGTAGCGCAGGGGCCCAGTACTTC. Its translation: CASRLGSAGAQYF. The chain joins TRBV6-5 to TRBJ2-5; the D gene is possibly TRBD1 (6 bases). This CDR3 contains 13 residues. CDR1 and CDR2 from the germline V gene are MNHEY and SVGAGI. V lost 6 bases, J lost 9 bases, and 17 bases lay in between.

This clone was detected only a few times. The V and J genes are TRBV7-2 and TRBJ1-6; 7 bases map to TRBD1. The CDR3 is made up of 14 amino acids. Germline CDR1 SGHTA, CDR2 FQGNSA. The V segment lost 5 bases and the J segment 9 bases; nucleotides outside the gene matches: 7. As DNA, the CDR3 is TGTGCCAGCAGCCTCCCGGGACAGACTTCACCCCTCCACTTT. It encodes CASSLPGQTSPLHF.

The chain employs TRBV6-5 and TRBJ1-1, with unresolved D. CDR1 is MNHEY, CDR2 SVGAGI, per germline. The CDR3 totals 11 residues. Trimming stripped 5 bases from V and 3 bases from J, with 4 bases between. The CDR3 DNA reads TGTGCCAGCAGTAAGTACACTGAAGCTTTCTTT. Its protein product is CASSKYTEAFF.

The chain recombines TRBV20-1 with TRBJ2-1; TRBD2 aligns across 11 bases. This CDR3 spans 17 amino acids. The V gene end was trimmed by 3 bases and the J gene end by 0 bases; junction bases not matched to a gene: 7. The V gene's germline CDR1 is DFQATT and CDR2 SNEGSKA (reference sequence). CDR3 protein: CSASGTSGLSSYNEQFF. The DNA for the CDR3 is TGCAGTGCTAGTGGGACTAGCGGTTTGAGCTCCTACAATGAGCAGTTCTTC.

The chain carries TRBV2 and TRBJ2-7; 7 nucleotides align to TRBD1. J gave up 2 bases and V 7 bases, and 8 bases lay outside the gene matches. Germline-derived CDR1 and CDR2 are SNHLY and FYNNEI. The CDR3 has 14 residues. CDR3 bases: TGTGCCAGCATTACGAACGGACAGGCCTACGAGCAGTACTTC. Encoded protein: CASITNGQAYEQYF. The full variable domain, rest sourced from reference TRBV2 and TRBJ2-7, is EPEVTQTPSHQVTQMGQEVILRCVPISNHLYFYWYRQILGQKVEFLVSFYNNEISEKSEIFDDQFSVERPDGSNFTLKIRSTKLEDSAMYFCASITNGQAYEQYFGPGTRLTVT.

The chain couples TRBV19 to TRBJ2-2, with D perhaps TRBD1 or TRBD2 (6 bases each). The CDR3 totals 14 residues. The V end lost 7 bases, the J end lost 5 bases, and 14 bases lay between the germline ends. Germline CDR1 LNHDA, CDR2 SQIVND (reference sequence). The CDR3 is CASTGAPWTGELFF. In DNA form, the CDR3 reads TGTGCCAGTACGGGGGCGCCATGGACCGGGGAGCTGTTTTTT. Drawing the rest from reference TRBV19 and TRBJ2-2, the complete variable domain is DGGITQSPKYLFRKEGQNVTLSCEQNLNHDAMYWYRQDPGQGLRLIYYSQIVNDFQKGDIAEGYSVSREKKESFPLTVTSAQKNPTAFYLCASTGAPWTGELFFGEGSRLTVL.